This T cell receptor (beta chain) was sequenced during a study of HIV-infected children after antiretroviral therapy interruption (dated by TCRdb to between 2018 and 2021). A note on the overall study: All eight included children had a CD4+ count above 500 and a viral load below 50 copies/ml, with four on planned treatment interruption and four on continuous treatment. Alongside measurements of thymic output, the study compared TCR repertoires of children on planned treatment interruption with TCR repertoires of children on continuous antiretroviral treatment. Exposure to EBV and CMV had been recorded for most participating children. In the continuous-treatment arm, samples from corresponding weeks 0, 48 and 150 were analyzed. Median age was roughly 10 years in the interruption group and approximately 8 years in the continuous treatment group. Interruption-arm samples came from week 0, week 12, end of interruption (week 24 or 48), and about 3 years after study end. Results the study describes overall, beyond this receptor: The sorted CD45RA+ naive cells might contain minor non-naive CD45RA+ populations, such as EMRA or stem memory cells. In naive CD4+ repertoires of PTI patients, CDR3 sharing between time points fell after interruption began; many sequences were shared between end of interruption and 3 years later. The small number of patients is a limitation of the study, so the data should be interpreted with caution. An increase in the naive CD4+ Gini coefficient was observed by the end of treatment interruption, suggesting clonal expansion, and a return to baseline was observed by 3 years.

Sample treatment or condition, as interpreted from the label and publication: PENTA 11 planned treatment interruption arm or continuous ART arm. Children from the United Kingdom aged 2 to 15 years who had been given at least three-drug ART for at least 24 weeks were enrolled as participants. Cryopreserved PBMCs containing at least 5 million viable cells were required, and a few candidate patients were excluded because of low viable PBMC yield. Naive CD4+ CD45RA+ CD45RO- T cells were FACS-sorted from thawed PBMCs on a FACSAria III cell sorter. Sorted cells were fixed, and RNA was extracted using the RNeasy FFPE kit followed by the RNeasy Micro kit. Comment on this clonotype: What this receptor recognizes is not known. Base-call qualities are not available, and no considerably larger clone is one nucleotide away.

Library method: 3' RACE. To correct PCR amplification bias, TCR libraries were generated from RNA with a 3' RACE protocol that used unique molecular identifiers. As many as 12 amplicon libraries were pooled and then sequenced on an Illumina MiSeq using v2 2x250 paired-end chemistry. The study's own analysis went as follows. Decombinator was used to process the reads, assigning V and J genes and CDR3 and applying barcode-based correction of errors and PCR bias. Before Gini coefficients were calculated with the R ineq package, the repertoires were subsampled to the same depth. Three approaches were used to assess CDR3 similarity: GLIPH, Hamming distance and a shared triplet metric. TCRdb reanalyzed the raw reads on its own, using fastp at Q25 for trimming and MiXCR for clone calling, and kept in-frame beta chains. Merged by CDR3 protein, the rows form single entries marked with the most common genes and DNA. TCRdb's processing, not the authors', yielded these V and J calls. For this sample there are 30,000 to 50,000 distinct CDR3 sequences; about 6.5% appear just once. The leading ten clones occupy approximately 1% of the sample.

V gives up 2 bases and J gives up 3 bases, and the segment between their germline ends measures 7 bases. The germline V gene (reference sequence) yields MNHEY for CDR1 and SMNVEV for CDR2. The CDR3 runs 13 residues from the cysteine to the phenylalanine. Just the 39-base CDR3 DNA is kept, in frame starting at base 1. The sample was CD45RA+ CD4+ T cells from PBMCs, pooled from several time points, taken from a donor given antiretroviral therapy, either interrupted or continuous. In light of the paper, this sample's cell subset or site label describes: naive CD4+ CD45RA+ CD45RO- T cells. The chain is assembled from TRBV27 and TRBJ2-5; the D segment cannot be called with confidence. The clonotype was recovered from a pool of human donors with HIV. The nucleotide sequence is TGTGCCAGCAGTTTAGCGGCCGAAGAGACCCAGTACTTC. Its protein is CASSLAAEETQYF.